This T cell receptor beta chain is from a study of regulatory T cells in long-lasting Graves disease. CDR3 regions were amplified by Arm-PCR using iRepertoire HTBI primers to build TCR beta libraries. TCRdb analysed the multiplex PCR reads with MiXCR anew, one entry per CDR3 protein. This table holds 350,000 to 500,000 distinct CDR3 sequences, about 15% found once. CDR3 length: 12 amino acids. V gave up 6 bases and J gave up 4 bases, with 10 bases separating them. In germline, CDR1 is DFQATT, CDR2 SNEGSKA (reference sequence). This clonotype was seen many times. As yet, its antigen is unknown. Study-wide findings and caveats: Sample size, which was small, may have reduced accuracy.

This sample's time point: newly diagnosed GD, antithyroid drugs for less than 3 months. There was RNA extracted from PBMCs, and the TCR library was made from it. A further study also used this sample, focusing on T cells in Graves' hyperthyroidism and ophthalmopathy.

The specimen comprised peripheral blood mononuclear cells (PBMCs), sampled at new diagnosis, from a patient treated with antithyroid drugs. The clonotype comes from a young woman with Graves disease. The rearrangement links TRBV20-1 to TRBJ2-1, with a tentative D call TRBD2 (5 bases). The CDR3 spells CSANGDYNEQFF. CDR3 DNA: TGCAGTGCGAACGGGGATTACAATGAGCAGTTCTTC.